One and the same sample provided the 8 T cell receptor beta chains below, sequenced in a study of cytomegalovirus exposure and HLA in healthy donors. With 60 Vbeta and 13 Jbeta primers, the PCR was carried out. Sequencing used immunoSEQ multiplex PCR; TCRdb keeps in-frame clones, though not all of them. The sample holds about 130,000 clones, roughly 80% seen once. Sequenced material: PBMCs. These receptors came from a man aged 18 to 35 in good health and CMV-seropositive.

The genes are TRBV6-6 and TRBJ2-5; 8 bases line up with TRBD2. The ends lost 6 bases at V and 4 bases at J; junction bases unmatched: 13. From germline, CDR1 is MNHNY and CDR2 SVGAGI (reference sequence). This CDR3 region has 16 residues. CDR3 protein: CASRSLSSGSGETQYF. The DNA for the CDR3 is TGTGCCAGCAGGTCCCTTTCGAGCGGGAGCGGAGAGACCCAGTACTTC.

The chain combines TRBV5-4 with TRBJ1-2; TRBD1 agrees at 8 bases. V gave up 3 bases and J gave up 4 bases; unmatched junction bases: 8. Looked up from germline, CDR1 is SGHNT and CDR2 is YYREEE (reference sequence). This CDR3 has 15 residues. For the CDR3, the DNA is TGTGCCAGCAGCTCTACAGGGACAGGTGTCTATGGCTACACCTTC. It is translated as CASSSTGTGVYGYTF.

The chain is built from TRBV19 and TRBJ1-4, with D maybe TRBD1 (6 bases). CDR3 size: 16 residues. Germline CDR1 and CDR2: LNHDA and SQIVND (reference sequence). The V end was cut by 4 bases, the J end by 0 bases, with 12 bases between. CDR3 sequence reads: CASSRRTETTNEKLFF. The CDR3 coding sequence is TGTGCCAGTAGTAGAAGGACAGAAACAACTAATGAAAAACTGTTTTTT. The full variable domain, rest sourced from reference TRBV19 and TRBJ1-4, is DGGITQSPKYLFRKEGQNVTLSCEQNLNHDAMYWYRQDPGQGLRLIYYSQIVNDFQKGDIAEGYSVSREKKESFPLTVTSAQKNPTAFYLCASSRRTETTNEKLFFGSGTQLSVL.

The V and J genes are TRBV18 and TRBJ1-6; 8 bases map to TRBD1. J was trimmed by 10 bases and V by 5 bases; bases with no gene match: 10. The CDR3 contains 15 residues. The germline CDR1 and CDR2 sequences are KGHSH and LQKENI. The CDR3 protein is CASSNGQGMGSPLHF. The DNA for the CDR3 is TGTGCCAGCTCAAATGGACAGGGAATGGGGTCACCCCTCCACTTT.

In nucleotides, the CDR3 is TGTGCCAGCTCACCACTGCCGGACAGGAGGCGCACTGAAGCTTTCTTT. Translated, it gives CASSPLPDRRRTEAFF. The chain employs TRBV18 and TRBJ1-1, with TRBD1 identical over 7 bases. Germline V gene sequence: CDR1 KGHSH, CDR2 LQKENI. The V segment lost 1 base and the J segment 4 bases; nucleotides outside the gene matches: 9. The CDR3 has 16 residues.

V gene TRBV9 combines with J gene TRBJ2-1; possibly TRBD1 for D (6 bases). This CDR3 is built from 12 residues. The V end lost 4 bases, the J end lost 9 bases, and 11 bases lay between the germline ends. Germline V gives CDR1 SGDLS, CDR2 YYNGEE. This CDR3 reads CASSPGRGEQFF. The CDR3 coding sequence is TGTGCCAGCAGCCCGGGCAGGGGTGAGCAGTTCTTC.

The CDR3 region is CASSRMTAGGTEAFF. In nucleotides, the CDR3 is TGTGCCAGCAGCCGTATGACCGCGGGGGGCACTGAAGCTTTCTTT. V gene TRBV27 combines with J gene TRBJ1-1; TRBD1 might be the D (5 bases). CDR1 and CDR2 from the germline V gene are MNHEY and SMNVEV (reference sequence). The ends were cut back, 6 bases at V and 4 bases at J, with 18 bases in the middle. The CDR3 extends over 15 amino acids.

This clone was detected only once. The CDR3 coding sequence is TGTGCCAGCAGCTGGAATCAGGGGCTTAGGGAAAAACTGTTTTTT. Protein product: CASSWNQGLREKLFF. The chain combines TRBV11-2 with TRBJ1-4; perhaps TRBD1 as D (6 bases). Germline-derived CDR1 and CDR2 are SGHAT and FQNNGV. This CDR3 spans 15 amino acids. Trimming cost V 4 bases and J 8 bases, with 17 bases left between them. Full variable domain (rest looked up from reference TRBV11-2 and TRBJ1-4): EAGVAQSPRYKIIEKRQSVAFWCNPISGHATLYWYQQILGQGPKLLIQFQNNGVVDDSQLPKDRFSAERLKGVDSTLKIQPAKLEDSAVYLCASSWNQGLREKLFFGSGTQLSVL.